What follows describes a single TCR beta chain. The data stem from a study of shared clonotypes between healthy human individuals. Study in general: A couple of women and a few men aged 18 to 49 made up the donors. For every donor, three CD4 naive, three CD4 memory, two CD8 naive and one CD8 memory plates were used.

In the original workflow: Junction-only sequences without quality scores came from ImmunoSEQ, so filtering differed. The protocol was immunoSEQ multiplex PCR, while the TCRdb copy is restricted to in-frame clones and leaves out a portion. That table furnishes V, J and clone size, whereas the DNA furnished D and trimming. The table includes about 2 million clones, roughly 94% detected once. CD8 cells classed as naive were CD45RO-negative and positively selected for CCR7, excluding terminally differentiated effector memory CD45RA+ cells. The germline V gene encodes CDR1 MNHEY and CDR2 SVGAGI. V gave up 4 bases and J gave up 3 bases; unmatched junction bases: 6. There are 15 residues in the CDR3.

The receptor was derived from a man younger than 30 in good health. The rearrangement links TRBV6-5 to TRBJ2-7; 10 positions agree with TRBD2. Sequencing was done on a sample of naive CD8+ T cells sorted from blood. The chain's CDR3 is CASSSQREGDYEQYF. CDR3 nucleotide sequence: TGTGCCAGCAGTTCTCAGCGGGAGGGAGACTACGAGCAGTACTTC.